This entry lists 9 T cell receptor beta chains sequenced from one sample in a study of shared clonotypes between healthy human individuals. The repertoire was sequenced with immunoSEQ multiplex PCR; TCRdb's copy has only in-frame clones and lacks some. The table records 490,000 or so clones, around 80% of them present only once. The sequenced sample was PBMCs. These receptors were taken from a woman aged 40 to 50 in good health. Some clones in this sample may be carry-over from other donors' samples.

J is TRBJ2-3 and V is TRBV11-1, with no clear D. The CDR3 runs 12 residues. V dropped 2 bases and J dropped 6 bases, with 6 bases sitting between them. Germline assignment: CDR1 SGHAT and CDR2 FQDESV (reference sequence). The CDR3 DNA reads TGTGCCAGCAGCTTACGGGCGGATACGCAGTATTTT. Protein product: CASSLRADTQYF.

The J gene is TRBJ2-7, the V gene TRBV7-3; tentative D call: TRBD2 (5 bases). The V end was cut by 5 bases, the J end by 5 bases, with 16 bases between. Germline V gene data show CDR1 as SGHTA and CDR2 as FQGTGA. The CDR3 is 14 residues long. CDR3 region: CASSRGPPPNEQYF. The CDR3 region has the DNA TGTGCCAGCAGCCGCGGGCCGCCGCCCAACGAGCAGTACTTC.

The chain carries TRBV9 and TRBJ1-1; the D gene is possibly TRBD1 (6 bases). The CDR3 has 15 amino acids. From germline, CDR1 is SGDLS and CDR2 YYNGEE. With 3 bases removed from V and 0 bases from J, the gap between germline ends came to 12 bases. This CDR3 is CASSAYREMNTEAFF. The CDR3 coding sequence is TGTGCCAGCAGCGCATACAGGGAAATGAACACTGAAGCTTTCTTT.

The genes are TRBV4-2 and TRBJ2-7, with a possible D match to TRBD2 (7 bases). Germline CDR1 reads LGHNA; CDR2 reads YNFKEQ. This CDR3 has 16 residues. Between the trimmed V and J ends, which lost 5 bases and 4 bases, there was a span of 21 bases. For the CDR3, the DNA is TGTGCCAGCAGCTTCGGTGGGGGGGGCGAGCTGTACGAGCAGTACTTC. As protein: CASSFGGGGELYEQYF.

The chain is built from TRBV7-3 and TRBJ2-6; the match to TRBD1 covers 8 bases. With 4 bases clipped from V and 10 bases from J, the junction kept 9 bases outside the gene matches. The germline gives CDR1 SGHTA, CDR2 FQGTGA. This CDR3 contains 15 residues. CDR3 nucleotide sequence: TGTGCCAGCAGCTCCGGACAGGGCCCGGCAAACGTCCTGACTTTC. Its protein product is CASSSGQGPANVLTF.

This rearrangement joins TRBV6-6 to TRBJ2-1; no clear D. The V gene's germline CDR1 is MNHNY and CDR2 SVGAGI (reference sequence). The CDR3 is made up of 10 amino acids. V was cut by 8 bases and J by 7 bases, with 6 bases left in between. CDR3 DNA sequence: TGTGCCAGCGGTCCTAATGAGCAGTTCTTC. Translated, it gives CASGPNEQFF.

Regarding this clone: Other DNA sequences of this sample code for an identical CDR3. The V and J genes are TRBV19 and TRBJ2-3; 7 nucleotides line up with TRBD2. This CDR3 has 14 residues. V shed 6 bases and J 1 base; nucleotides not matched to a gene: 4. Looked up from germline, CDR1 is LNHDA and CDR2 is SQIVND (reference sequence). The CDR3: CASSPSGGTDTQYF. The CDR3 nucleotides are TGTGCCAGTAGCCCTAGCGGAGGCACAGATACGCAGTATTTT. Full variable domain (outside the CDR3, taken from reference TRBV19 and TRBJ2-3): DGGITQSPKYLFRKEGQNVTLSCEQNLNHDAMYWYRQDPGQGLRLIYYSQIVNDFQKGDIAEGYSVSREKKESFPLTVTSAQKNPTAFYLCASSPSGGTDTQYFGPGTRLTVL.

This chain links TRBV5-1 with TRBJ2-6; weak D call: TRBD1 (5 bases). Germline V gene sequence: CDR1 SGHRS, CDR2 YFSETQ. V was shortened by 0 bases and J by 3 bases, with 7 bases between the two germline ends. The CDR3 is 15 amino acids. CDR3 sequence reads: CASSLEGVGANVLTF. The CDR3 DNA reads as TGCGCCAGCAGCTTGGAAGGGGTTGGGGCCAACGTCCTGACTTTC.

In the case of this clone: A far larger clone is just one base off, so this is likely a read error. The identical CDR3 is also encoded by other nucleotide sequences in the sample. This rearrangement joins TRBV14 to TRBJ2-7, with a tentative D call TRBD1 (5 bases). CDR3 size: 13 residues. Germline CDR1 SGHDN, CDR2 FVKESK. The CDR3: CASSQAGSSEQYF. The CDR3, as DNA: TGCGCCAGCAGCCAAGCAGGGTCCAGCGAGCAGTACTTC.